Presented here are 19 T cell receptor beta chains from one specimen sequenced in a study of blood T cell repertoires in COVID-19. Sequencing was performed with immunoSEQ multiplex PCR; in TCRdb, only in-frame clones are kept and a portion is missing. Counted here are roughly 100,000 clones, roughly 79% occurring once; the ten biggest clones make up less than 45%. Sequenced sample: peripheral blood. These receptors came from a man older than 75 with acute or convalescent COVID-19.

The rearrangement uses TRBV28 and TRBJ2-1; TRBD2 matches 12 bases. The CDR3 spans 15 residues. V shed 3 bases and J 6 bases; nucleotides not matched to a gene: 3. Germline V gene data show CDR1 as MDHEN and CDR2 as SYDVKM. The CDR3 protein is CASSLSSGRANEQFF. The CDR3 nucleotides read TGTGCCAGCAGTTTGTCTAGCGGGAGGGCCAATGAGCAGTTCTTC. Using reference TRBV28 and TRBJ2-1 for the parts outside the CDR3, the full variable domain is DVKVTQSSRYLVKRTGEKVFLECVQDMDHENMFWYRQDPGLGLRLIYFSYDVKMKEKGDIPEGYSVSREKKERFSLILESASTNQTSMYLCASSLSSGRANEQFFGPGTRLTVL.

The chain uses TRBV7-2 and TRBJ2-7; 10 positions agree with TRBD1. CDR1 and CDR2 from the germline V gene are SGHTA and FQGNSA. The junction had 7 bases not matched to a gene; V was cut back by 5 bases and J by 0 bases. The CDR3 is 16 residues long. CDR3 DNA sequence: TGTGCCAGCAGCCAGGGACAGGGGTCGAGCTCCTACGAGCAGTACTTC. Its protein is CASSQGQGSSSYEQYF.

Only a few counts were recorded for this clone. This chain links TRBV18 with TRBJ2-4, with D unclear. This CDR3 comprises 17 residues. Germline loops: CDR1 KGHSH, CDR2 LQKENI. The V end was cut by 3 bases, the J end by 3 bases, with 18 bases between. The CDR3 loop is CASSPMAVSGGKNIQYF. The DNA for the CDR3 is TGTGCCAGCTCACCTATGGCGGTCTCGGGTGGCAAAAACATTCAGTACTTC.

The chain combines TRBV28 with TRBJ2-7; D possibly corresponds to TRBD1 (6 bases). CDR1 is MDHEN, CDR2 SYDVKM, per germline. Deletions cut 4 bases from V and 3 bases from J, with 13 bases between. The CDR3 sequence is 14 residues long. The CDR3 protein is CASSSYRVLYEQYF. The CDR3 nucleotides are TGTGCCAGCAGTTCCTACAGGGTACTCTACGAGCAGTACTTC.

The chain links TRBV2 to TRBJ2-7; the D gene is possibly TRBD1 (5 bases). The CDR3 is 14 residues long. Trimming took off 4 bases at V and 2 bases at J, with 12 bases between the two ends. The V gene's germline CDR1 is SNHLY and CDR2 FYNNEI. This chain's CDR3 is CASSARTLTYEQYF. The CDR3 coding sequence is TGTGCCAGCAGTGCCCGGACACTAACCTACGAGCAGTACTTC.

This clone was seen a single time. This sequence joins TRBV2 and TRBJ1-6; unclear D gene. V dropped 7 bases and J dropped 0 bases, with 13 bases sitting between them. Germline V lookup: CDR1 SNHLY, CDR2 FYNNEI. This CDR3 spans 16 amino acids. In DNA, the CDR3 is TGTGCCAGCACTAACGGAGGGAGCTCCTATAATTCACCCCTCCACTTT. Translating it yields CASTNGGSSYNSPLHF.

This clone was seen a few times. This chain joins TRBV19 and TRBJ1-1, with D unresolved. With 4 bases removed from V and 3 bases from J, the gap between germline ends came to 12 bases. This CDR3 spans 14 amino acids. Germline lookup yields CDR1 LNHDA and CDR2 SQIVND (reference sequence). CDR3 bases: TGTGCCAGTAGTACGCCCCACCAGTACACTGAAGCTTTCTTT. This codes for CASSTPHQYTEAFF.

V and J are TRBV4-2 and TRBJ2-7; 10 bases match TRBD2. CDR3 length: 18 residues. The germline V gene encodes CDR1 LGHNA and CDR2 YNFKEQ. V dropped 0 bases and J dropped 3; count of bases not matched to a gene: 11. CDR3 nucleotide sequence: TGTGCCAGCAGCCAAGAGTCTTGGACGGCTAGCGGGAGCTACGAGCAGTACTTC. Amino acids: CASSQESWTASGSYEQYF.

This clone was recorded only once. The V call is TRBV7-3, the J call TRBJ2-1, with no clear D. The germline V gene has CDR1 SGHTA and CDR2 FQGTGA. Deletions cut 0 bases from V and 0 bases from J, with 12 bases between. This CDR3 region has 17 residues. CDR3 nucleotides: TGTGCCAGCAGCTTAACCGGTCATCCGAGCTCCTACAATGAGCAGTTCTTC. Translation: CASSLTGHPSSYNEQFF.

The chain couples TRBV28 to TRBJ2-6; TRBD1 is a possible D gene (5 bases). The length of the CDR3 is 15 residues. Trimming removed 3 bases at V and 4 bases at J, with 10 bases between. Germline CDR1 is MDHEN and CDR2 is SYDVKM. Written as DNA, the CDR3 is TGTGCCAGCAGTTTTGAAGGGGCCGGGGCCAACGTCCTGACTTTC. Its translation: CASSFEGAGANVLTF.

The gene calls are TRBV9 and TRBJ2-2; 8 nucleotides align to TRBD2. Germline V gives CDR1 SGDLS, CDR2 YYNGEE. The CDR3 totals 17 residues. Germline trimming cut 0 bases from V and 1 base from J; bases unmatched to any gene: 5. The CDR3 loop reads CASSVARLAGNTGELFF. CDR3 nucleotide sequence: TGTGCCAGCAGCGTAGCTCGGCTAGCGGGGAACACCGGGGAGCTGTTTTTT.

The rearrangement links TRBV30 to TRBJ1-6; D remains unclear. CDR1 and CDR2 (germline): GTSNPN, SVGIG (reference sequence). This CDR3 comprises 16 residues. Between the trimmed V and J ends, which lost 4 bases and 2 bases, there was a span of 15 bases. CDR3 coding DNA: TGTGCCTGGACCCGACGTCCCGACACCTATAATTCACCCCTCCACTTT. It codes for CAWTRRPDTYNSPLHF.

The rearrangement joins TRBV11-2 to TRBJ1-5; 8 bases fit TRBD1. The V gene end was trimmed by 4 bases and the J gene end by 2 bases; junction bases not matched to a gene: 7. The CDR3 has 16 amino acids. From germline, CDR1 is SGHAT and CDR2 FQNNGV. The CDR3 nucleotides read TGTGCCAGCAGCTCGACGACAGGGGTCGGCAATCAGCCCCAGCATTTT. Translated, it gives CASSSTTGVGNQPQHF.

Points on this clone: At the DNA level, this CDR3 is encoded by other sequences in the same sample as well. The chain has TRBV28 and TRBJ1-2; TRBD1 aligns across 8 bases. Germline CDR1 reads MDHEN; CDR2 reads SYDVKM. The CDR3 totals 13 residues. Trimming at V came to 6 bases and at J to 8 bases, leaving 8 bases not matched to a gene. The CDR3 coding sequence is TGTGCCAGCAGCTCCGGACAGGGCTACGGCTACACCTTC. It specifies CASSSGQGYGYTF.

The genes are TRBV9 and TRBJ2-1; the D gene is possibly TRBD2 (6 bases). V gave up 0 bases and J gave up 2 bases, with 12 bases separating them. This CDR3 is built from 16 residues. CDR1 and CDR2 (germline): SGDLS, YYNGEE. CDR3 in DNA: TGTGCCAGCAGCGTAGAGGTGGGAGGCCCCTACAATGAGCAGTTCTTC. This gives the protein CASSVEVGGPYNEQFF.

The rearrangement joins TRBV3-1 (or the pseudogene TRBV3-2) to TRBJ1-1, with D unresolved. V lost 5 bases, J lost 6 bases, and 13 bases lay in between. This CDR3 has 13 amino acids. CDR1 LGHDT and CDR2 YNNKEL come from the germline V gene (reference sequence). The CDR3 region is CASSSRDHPEAFF. In DNA, the CDR3 is TGTGCCAGCAGCTCAAGAGATCACCCTGAAGCTTTCTTT.

As concerns this clone: A junction end diverges from the germline sequence, so it may reflect a read error. The chain combines TRBV18 with TRBJ2-4; D may be TRBD1 (6 bases). Germline assignment: CDR1 KGHSH and CDR2 LQKENI. The CDR3 runs to 13 residues. CDR3 in amino acids: CASSPQVGQTTDF. CDR3 DNA sequence: TGTGCCAGCTCACCACAGGTCGGACAGACCACGGACTTC.

The chain uses TRBV19 and TRBJ1-1; a weak D match, TRBD1 (6 bases). With 8 bases removed from V and 4 bases from J, the gap between germline ends came to 14 bases. Germline-derived CDR1 and CDR2 are LNHDA and SQIVND (reference sequence). This CDR3 is 13 amino acids long. The CDR3 region is CASEGQGITEAFF. The CDR3 DNA sequence: TGTGCCAGTGAGGGGCAGGGGATCACTGAAGCTTTCTTT.

This rearrangement joins TRBV18 to TRBJ2-2; D not resolved. Germline lookup yields CDR1 KGHSH and CDR2 LQKENI. V was pared by 3 bases and J by 0 bases, with 11 bases between. There are 16 residues in the CDR3. The CDR3, as DNA: TGTGCCAGCTCACCCCTCACCCTAGCGAACACCGGGGAGCTGTTTTTT. It translates to CASSPLTLANTGELFF.